This T cell receptor (beta chain) is drawn from a study of control samples from healthy donors and cancer patients. This CDR3 contains 15 residues. The V segment lost 5 bases and the J segment 5 bases; nucleotides outside the gene matches: 9. The germline gives CDR1 LGHNA, CDR2 YSLEER. Using immunoSEQ multiplex PCR, the repertoire was profiled, and TCRdb retains in-frame clones only, with some absent. The sample yields tens of thousands of clones, roughly 86% seen once. Sequencing was performed on blood. The sequence came from a man aged 45 to 65 in good health. The V and J genes are TRBV4-3 and TRBJ2-5, with 9 bases aligning to TRBD2. The CDR3: CASSEGSGRWETQYF. CDR3 DNA sequence: TGCGCCAGCAGCGAAGGTAGCGGGAGATGGGAGACCCAGTACTTC.